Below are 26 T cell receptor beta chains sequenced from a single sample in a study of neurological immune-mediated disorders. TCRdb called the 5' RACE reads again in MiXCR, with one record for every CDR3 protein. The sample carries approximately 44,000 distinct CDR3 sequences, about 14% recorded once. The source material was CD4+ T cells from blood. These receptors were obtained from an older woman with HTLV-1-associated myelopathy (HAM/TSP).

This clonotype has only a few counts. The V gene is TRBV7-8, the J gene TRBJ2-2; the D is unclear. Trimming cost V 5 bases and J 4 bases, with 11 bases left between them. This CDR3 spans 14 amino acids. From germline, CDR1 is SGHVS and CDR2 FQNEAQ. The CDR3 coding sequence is TGTGCCAGCAGCCCCGACTTACCCACCGGGGAGCTGTTTTTT. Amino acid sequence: CASSPDLPTGELFF.

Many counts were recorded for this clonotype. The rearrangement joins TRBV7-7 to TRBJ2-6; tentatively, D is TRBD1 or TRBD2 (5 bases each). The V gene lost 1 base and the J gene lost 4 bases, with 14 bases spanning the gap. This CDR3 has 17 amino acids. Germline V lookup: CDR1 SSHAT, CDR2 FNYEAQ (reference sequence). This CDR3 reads CASSLGGVGTGANVLTF. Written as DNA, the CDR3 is TGTGCCAGCAGCTTAGGGGGTGTAGGGACCGGGGCCAACGTCCTGACTTTC.

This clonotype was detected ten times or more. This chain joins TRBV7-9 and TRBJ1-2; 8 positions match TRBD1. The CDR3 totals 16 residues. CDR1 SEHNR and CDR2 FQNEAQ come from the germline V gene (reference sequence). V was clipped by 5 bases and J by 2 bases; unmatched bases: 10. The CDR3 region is CASSAPGDRKNYGYTF. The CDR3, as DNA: TGTGCCAGCAGCGCGCCAGGGGACAGGAAAAACTATGGCTACACCTTC.

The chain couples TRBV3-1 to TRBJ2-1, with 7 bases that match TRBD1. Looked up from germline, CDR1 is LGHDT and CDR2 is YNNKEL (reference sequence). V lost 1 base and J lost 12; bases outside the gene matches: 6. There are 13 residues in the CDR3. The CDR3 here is CASSQATGEGQFF. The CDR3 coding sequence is TGTGCCAGCAGCCAAGCAACAGGGGAAGGGCAGTTCTTC.

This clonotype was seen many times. CDR3 sequence (DNA): TGCAGCGTTGGACTAGCGTATAGCACAGATACGCAGTATTTT. This translates into CSVGLAYSTDTQYF. V and J are TRBV29-1 and TRBJ2-3, with 8 bases identical to TRBD2. The CDR3 is made up of 14 amino acids. Germline lookup yields CDR1 SQVTM and CDR2 ANQGSEA. The V segment lost 4 bases and the J segment 0 bases; nucleotides outside the gene matches: 3.

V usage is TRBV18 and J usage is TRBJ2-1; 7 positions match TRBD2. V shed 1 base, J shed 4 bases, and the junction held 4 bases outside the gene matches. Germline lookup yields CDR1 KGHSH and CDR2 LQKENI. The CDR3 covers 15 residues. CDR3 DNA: TGTGCCAGCTCACCACTGCTAGCGGAGTACAATGAGCAGTTCTTC. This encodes CASSPLLAEYNEQFF.

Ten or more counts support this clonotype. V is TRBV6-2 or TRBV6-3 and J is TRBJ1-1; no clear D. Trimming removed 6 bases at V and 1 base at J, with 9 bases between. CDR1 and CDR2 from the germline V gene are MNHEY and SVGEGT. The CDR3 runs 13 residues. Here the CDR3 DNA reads TGTGCCAGCAGCTCTGCCTGGAACACTGAAGCTTTCTTT. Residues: CASSSAWNTEAFF.

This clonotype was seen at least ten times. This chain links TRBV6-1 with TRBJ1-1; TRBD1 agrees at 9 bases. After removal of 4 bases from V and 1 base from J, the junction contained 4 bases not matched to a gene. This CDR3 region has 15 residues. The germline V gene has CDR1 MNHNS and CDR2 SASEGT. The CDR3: CASSVSTGGNTEAFF. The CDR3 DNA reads TGTGCCAGCAGTGTGTCGACAGGGGGGAACACTGAAGCTTTCTTT.

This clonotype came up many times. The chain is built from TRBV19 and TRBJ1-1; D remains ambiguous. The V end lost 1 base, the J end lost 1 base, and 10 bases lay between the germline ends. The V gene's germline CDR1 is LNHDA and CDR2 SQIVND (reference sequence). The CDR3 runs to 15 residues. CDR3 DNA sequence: TGTGCCAGTAGTATAGGATCCCTCCGGAACACTGAAGCTTTCTTT. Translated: CASSIGSLRNTEAFF.

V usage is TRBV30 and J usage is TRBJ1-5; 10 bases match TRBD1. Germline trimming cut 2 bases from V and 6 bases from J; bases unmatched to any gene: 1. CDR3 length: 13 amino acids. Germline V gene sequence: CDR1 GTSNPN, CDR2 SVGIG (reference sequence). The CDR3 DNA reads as TGTGCCTGGAGTAGACAGGGGGCTCAGCCCCAGCATTTT. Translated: CAWSRQGAQPQHF.

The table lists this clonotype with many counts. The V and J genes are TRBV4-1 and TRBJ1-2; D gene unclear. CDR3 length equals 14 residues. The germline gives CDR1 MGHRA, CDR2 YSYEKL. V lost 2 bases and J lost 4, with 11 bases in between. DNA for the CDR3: TGCGCCAGCAGCCAACCCGGATCCCCCTATGGCTACACCTTC. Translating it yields CASSQPGSPYGYTF.

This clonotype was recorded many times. The CDR3 bases are TGTGCCAGCAGCTTAACGAGGGCTTGGCGTTCCTACGAGCAGTACTTC. Encoded protein: CASSLTRAWRSYEQYF. The chain uses TRBV7-2 and TRBJ2-7; possible D gene TRBD2, 5 bases. Germline V gives CDR1 SGHTA, CDR2 FQGNSA. V dropped 2 bases and J dropped 1 base, with 15 bases sitting between them. CDR3 length: 16 residues.

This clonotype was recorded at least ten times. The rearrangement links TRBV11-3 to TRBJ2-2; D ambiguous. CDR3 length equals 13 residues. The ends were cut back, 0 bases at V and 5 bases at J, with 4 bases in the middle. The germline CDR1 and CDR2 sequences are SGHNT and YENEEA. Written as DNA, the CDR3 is TGTGCCAGCAGCTTAGATACGACCGGGGAGCTGTTTTTT. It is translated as CASSLDTTGELFF.

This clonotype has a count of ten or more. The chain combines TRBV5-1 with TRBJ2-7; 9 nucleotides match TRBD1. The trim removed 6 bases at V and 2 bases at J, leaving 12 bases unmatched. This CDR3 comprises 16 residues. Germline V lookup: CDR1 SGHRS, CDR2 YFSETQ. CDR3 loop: CASTAGTGFGTYEQYF. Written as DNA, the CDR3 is TGCGCCAGCACGGCCGGGACAGGGTTCGGAACCTACGAGCAGTACTTC.

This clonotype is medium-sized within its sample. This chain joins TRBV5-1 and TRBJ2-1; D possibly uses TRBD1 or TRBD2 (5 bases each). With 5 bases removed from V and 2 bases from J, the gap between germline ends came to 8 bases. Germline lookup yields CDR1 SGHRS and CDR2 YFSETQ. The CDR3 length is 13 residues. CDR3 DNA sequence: TGCGCCAGCAGGTGGGGGACCTACAATGAGCAGTTCTTC. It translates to CASRWGTYNEQFF.

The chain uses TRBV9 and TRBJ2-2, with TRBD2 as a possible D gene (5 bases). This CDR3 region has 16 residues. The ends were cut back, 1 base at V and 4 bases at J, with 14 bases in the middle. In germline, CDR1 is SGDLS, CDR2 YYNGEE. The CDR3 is CASSVIEGVATGELFF. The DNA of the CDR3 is TGTGCCAGCAGCGTAATTGAGGGAGTGGCCACCGGGGAGCTGTTTTTT. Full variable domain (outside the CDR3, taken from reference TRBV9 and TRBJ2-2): DSGVTQTPKHLITATGQRVTLRCSPRSGDLSVYWYQQSLDQGLQFLIQYYNGEERAKGNILERFSAQQFPDLHSELNLSSLELGDSALYFCASSVIEGVATGELFFGEGSRLTVL.

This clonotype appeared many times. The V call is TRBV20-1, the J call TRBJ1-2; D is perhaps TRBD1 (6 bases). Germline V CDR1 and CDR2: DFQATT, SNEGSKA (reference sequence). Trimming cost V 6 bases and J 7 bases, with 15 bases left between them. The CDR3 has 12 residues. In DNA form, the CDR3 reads TGCAGTGCCTCTGGGACAACCACTGGCTACACCTTC. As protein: CSASGTTTGYTF.

CDR3 sequence reads: CASRLYTGELFF. The CDR3 DNA is TGTGCCAGTAGGCTCTACACCGGGGAGCTGTTTTTT. The J gene is TRBJ2-2, the V gene TRBV19; D is unresolved. Trimming took off 6 bases at V and 3 bases at J, with 5 bases between the two ends. Germline CDR1 and CDR2: LNHDA and SQIVND (reference sequence). CDR3 length: 12 amino acids.

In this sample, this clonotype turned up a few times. CDR3 nucleotide sequence: TGTGCCAGCAGCTTGGACGCTAATGAAAAACTGTTTTTT. Protein sequence: CASSLDANEKLFF. The chain employs TRBV5-4 and TRBJ1-4; D uncertain. Trimming cost V 0 bases and J 3 bases, with 3 bases left between them. CDR1 is SGHNT and CDR2 is YYREEE in the germline V gene (reference sequence). CDR3 size: 13 residues.

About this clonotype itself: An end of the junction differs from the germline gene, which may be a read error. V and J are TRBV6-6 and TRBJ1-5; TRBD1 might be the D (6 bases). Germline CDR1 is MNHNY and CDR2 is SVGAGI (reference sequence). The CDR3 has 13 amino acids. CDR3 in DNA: TGTTCCAGCAGGTTTCAGGGGTCTCAGCCCCAGCATTTT. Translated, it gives CSSRFQGSQPQHF.

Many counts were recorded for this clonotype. The CDR3 loop reads CASSSGQPNQPQHF. The DNA for the CDR3 is TGCGCCAGCAGCAGTGGACAGCCTAATCAGCCCCAGCATTTT. The chain uses TRBV5-1 and TRBJ1-5, with a weak D call TRBD1 (6 bases). Germline V gene lookup returns CDR1 SGHRS and CDR2 YFSETQ. The V end lost 4 bases, the J end lost 4 bases, and 12 bases lay between the germline ends. This CDR3 is 14 amino acids long.

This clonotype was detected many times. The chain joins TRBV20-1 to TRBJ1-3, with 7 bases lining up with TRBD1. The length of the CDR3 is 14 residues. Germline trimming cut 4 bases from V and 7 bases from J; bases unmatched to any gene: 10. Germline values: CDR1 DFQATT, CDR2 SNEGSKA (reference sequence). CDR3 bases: TGCAGTGCTACCCGCCGACAGGGCGCTAACACCATATATTTT. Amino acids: CSATRRQGANTIYF.

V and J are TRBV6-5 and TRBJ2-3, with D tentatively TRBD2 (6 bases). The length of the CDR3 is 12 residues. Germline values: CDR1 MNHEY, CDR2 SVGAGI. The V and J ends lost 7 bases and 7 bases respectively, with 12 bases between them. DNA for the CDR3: TGTGCCAGCAATGGAGGGCGGCATACGCAGTATTTT. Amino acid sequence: CASNGGRHTQYF.

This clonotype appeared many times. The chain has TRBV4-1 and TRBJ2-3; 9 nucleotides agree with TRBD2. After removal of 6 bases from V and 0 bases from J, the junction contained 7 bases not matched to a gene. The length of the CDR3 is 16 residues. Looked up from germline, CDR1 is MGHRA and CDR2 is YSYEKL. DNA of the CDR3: TGCGCCAGCAGGGCGCGGGGGGGTTTCAGCACAGATACGCAGTATTTT. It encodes CASRARGGFSTDTQYF.

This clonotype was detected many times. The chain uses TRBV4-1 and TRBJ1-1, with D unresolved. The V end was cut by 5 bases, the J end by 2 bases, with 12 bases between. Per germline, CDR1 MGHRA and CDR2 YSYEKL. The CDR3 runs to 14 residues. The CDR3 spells CASSGRTQNTEAFF. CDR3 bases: TGCGCCAGCAGCGGCCGGACCCAAAACACTGAAGCTTTCTTT.

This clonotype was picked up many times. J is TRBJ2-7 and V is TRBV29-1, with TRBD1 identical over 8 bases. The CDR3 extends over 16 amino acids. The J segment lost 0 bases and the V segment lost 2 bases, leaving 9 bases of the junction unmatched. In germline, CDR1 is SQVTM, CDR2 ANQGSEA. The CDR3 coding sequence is TGCAGCGTTGAAAGGGGAGGACAGGGCGGCTCCTACGAGCAGTACTTC. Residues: CSVERGGQGGSYEQYF.